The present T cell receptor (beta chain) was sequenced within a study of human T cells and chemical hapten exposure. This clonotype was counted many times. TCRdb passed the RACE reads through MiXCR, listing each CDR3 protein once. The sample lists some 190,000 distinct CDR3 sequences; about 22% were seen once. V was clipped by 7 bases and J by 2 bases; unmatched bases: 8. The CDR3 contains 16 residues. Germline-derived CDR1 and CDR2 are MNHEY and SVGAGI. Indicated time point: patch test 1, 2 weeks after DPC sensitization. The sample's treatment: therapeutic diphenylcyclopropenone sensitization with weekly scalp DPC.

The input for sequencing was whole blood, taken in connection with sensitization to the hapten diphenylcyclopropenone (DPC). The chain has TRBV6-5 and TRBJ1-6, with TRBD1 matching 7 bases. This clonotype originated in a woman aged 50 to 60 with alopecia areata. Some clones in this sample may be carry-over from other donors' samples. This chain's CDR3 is CASNTKQGPYNSPLHF. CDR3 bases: TGTGCCAGCAATACTAAACAGGGGCCCTATAATTCACCCCTCCACTTT.